This T cell receptor (beta chain) was observed in a study of shared clonotypes between healthy human individuals. TCRdb keeps only in-frame clones here, not all; method: immunoSEQ multiplex PCR. The sample lists 2.3 million or so clones; roughly 93% were seen once. CDR3 length: 13 amino acids. The germline V and J ends were trimmed by 5 bases and 9 bases, with 14 bases remaining between them. Germline loops: CDR1 SGHVS, CDR2 FNYEAQ. The source of this sequence is a man younger than 35 in good health. Some clones in this sample may be carry-over from other donors' samples. The gene calls are TRBV7-6 and TRBJ2-1, with D perhaps given as TRBD1 or TRBD2 (6 bases each). Sequencing was carried out using naive CD4+ T cells from PBMCs. Subset reported: CD45RA+ positively selected. The CDR3 loop reads CASSLGGPGEQFF. The CDR3 coding sequence is TGTGCCAGCAGCCTAGGGGGGCCGGGTGAGCAGTTCTTC.